The 5 T cell receptor beta chains presented below share a single source sample, sequenced in a study of T cells after posttransplantation cyclophosphamide. Assay: immunoSEQ multiplex PCR; the TCRdb copy retains only in-frame clones and omits some. The sample holds some 50,000 clones, and no clone turns up only once. Material: PBMCs. Receptors were obtained from a man aged 35 to 55 in good health, CMV-negative, and a related stem cell transplant donor.

The V gene is TRBV6-6, the J gene TRBJ1-6; D remains unclear. CDR3 length: 14 amino acids. Germline V gene lookup returns CDR1 MNHNY and CDR2 SVGAGI (reference sequence). V was shortened by 4 bases and J by 5 bases, with 9 bases between the two germline ends. DNA for the CDR3: TGTGCCAGCAGTTCCCCTCGGGATAATTCACCCCTCCACTTT. Amino acids: CASSSPRDNSPLHF.

This clone was recorded many times. The chain is built from TRBV5-6 and TRBJ2-1, with 10 bases aligning to TRBD2. CDR1 and CDR2 from the germline V gene are SGHDT and YYEEEE. The CDR3 length is 16 residues. Trimming took 2 bases from V and 5 from J; bases not matched to a gene: 7. CDR3 sequence (DNA): TGTGCCAGCAGCTTCCTAGCGGGAGATCCCCACAATGAGCAGTTCTTC. It codes for CASSFLAGDPHNEQFF.

The table lists this clone with many counts. This rearrangement joins TRBV10-2 to TRBJ2-7, with 8 bases identical to TRBD2. The CDR3 contains 12 residues. Germline V gene data show CDR1 as WSHSY and CDR2 as SAAADI. Unmatched junction bases numbered 10, after V lost 11 bases and J lost 7 bases. The CDR3 DNA reads as TGCGCCGGGGGAGCGGGAGTGGGAGAGCAGTACTTC. Translating it yields CAGGAGVGEQYF.

This clone was counted at least ten times. The gene calls are TRBV19 and TRBJ2-1; TRBD2 is a possible D gene (5 bases). Trimming left V 4 bases short and J 0 bases short, with 13 bases between. The CDR3 runs 16 residues. The germline CDR1 and CDR2 sequences are LNHDA and SQIVND (reference sequence). The CDR3: CASSTGLFSSYNEQFF. For the CDR3, the DNA is TGTGCCAGTAGTACAGGACTCTTTAGCTCCTACAATGAGCAGTTCTTC. Complete variable domain (other parts from reference TRBV19 and TRBJ2-1): DGGITQSPKYLFRKEGQNVTLSCEQNLNHDAMYWYRQDPGQGLRLIYYSQIVNDFQKGDIAEGYSVSREKKESFPLTVTSAQKNPTAFYLCASSTGLFSSYNEQFFGPGTRLTVL.

In this sample, this clone turned up many times. The chain is built from TRBV30 and TRBJ1-4; TRBD1 might be the D (5 bases). The CDR3 contains 16 residues. Trimming pared 2 bases from V and 8 bases from J, leaving 21 bases between. Germline V gives CDR1 GTSNPN, CDR2 SVGIG (reference sequence). In nucleotides, the CDR3 is TGTGCCTGGAGTATGGGAGGACAAGGGTTTCGCGAAAAACTGTTTTTT. Translation gives CAWSMGGQGFREKLFF.